This T cell receptor (beta chain) was profiled in a study of T cell repertoires in cytomegalovirus infection. Background on the study: Signatures in public TCR beta sequences pointed to both CMV infection and matching HLA type. Whole-study findings and limits: Summed frequency of public TCR beta families distinguished CMV carriers with the relevant HLA.

Concerning this clonotype: What it recognizes is unknown.

CDR3 length equals 15 residues. V lost 7 bases, J lost 3 bases, and 19 bases lay in between. The germline gives CDR1 MGHRA, CDR2 YSYEKL. TCRdb processed the reads anew with MiXCR; each CDR3 protein has one entry. The table records fewer than 1,000,000 distinct CDR3 sequences, around 29% of them present only once. The receptor was derived from a human donor in good health (CMV status not recorded). Some clones in this sample may be carry-over from other donors' samples. The J gene is TRBJ2-7, the V gene TRBV4-1, with D possibly TRBD1 on 6 matching bases. Sequencing used cultured CD8+ T cells from PBMCs, obtained from culture after CMV antigen stimulation. The CDR3 bases are TGCGCCAGCACCCCGACAGGTACGACCGTCTACGAGCAGTACTTC. Translating it yields CASTPTGTTVYEQYF.